The sample holds a few counts of the clone carrying this T cell receptor beta chain. TCRdb re-called the 5' RACE reads through MiXCR, storing one row per CDR3 protein. Among fewer than 75,000 distinct CDR3 sequences listed, roughly 17% were seen once. This record belongs to a study of T cells of healthy individuals. The sequence derives from a human donor in good health.

CDR3 amino acids: CASSGGGTEAFF. The DNA of the CDR3 is TGTGCCAGCAGTGGGGGGGGAACTGAAGCTTTCTTT. V is TRBV12-3 or TRBV12-4 and J is TRBJ1-1, with D tentatively TRBD1 (5 bases). The CDR3 has 12 amino acids. The V end lost 5 bases, the J end lost 5 bases, and 9 bases lay between the germline ends.